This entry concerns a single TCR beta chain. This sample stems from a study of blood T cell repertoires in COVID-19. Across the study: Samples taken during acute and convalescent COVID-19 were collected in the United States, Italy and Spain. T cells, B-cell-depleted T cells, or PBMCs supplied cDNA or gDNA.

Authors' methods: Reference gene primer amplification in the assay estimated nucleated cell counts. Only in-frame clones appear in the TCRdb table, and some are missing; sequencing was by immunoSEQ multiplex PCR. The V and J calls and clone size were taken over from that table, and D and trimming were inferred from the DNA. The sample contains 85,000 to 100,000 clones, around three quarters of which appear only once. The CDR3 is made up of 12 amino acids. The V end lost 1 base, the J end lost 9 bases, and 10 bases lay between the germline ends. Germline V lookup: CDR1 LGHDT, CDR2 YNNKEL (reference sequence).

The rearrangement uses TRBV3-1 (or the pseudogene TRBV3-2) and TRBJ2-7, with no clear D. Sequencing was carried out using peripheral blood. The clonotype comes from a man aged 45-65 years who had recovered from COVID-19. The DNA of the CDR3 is TGTGCCAGCAGCCAAGGTGAGAGGCGGCAGTACTTC. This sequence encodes CASSQGERRQYF.